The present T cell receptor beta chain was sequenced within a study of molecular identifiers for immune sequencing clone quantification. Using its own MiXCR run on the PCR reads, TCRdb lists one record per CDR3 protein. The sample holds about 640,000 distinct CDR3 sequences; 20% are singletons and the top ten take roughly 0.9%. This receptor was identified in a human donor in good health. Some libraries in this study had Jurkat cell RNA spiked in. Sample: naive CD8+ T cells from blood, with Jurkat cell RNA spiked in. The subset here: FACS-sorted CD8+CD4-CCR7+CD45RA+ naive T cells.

The CDR3 DNA follows: TGTGCCAGCAGCATTCGGACAGGGGTCCCACCTGGGAAGCCCCAGCATTTT. As protein: CASSIRTGVPPGKPQHF. The chain carries TRBV9 and TRBJ1-5; 9 bases agree with TRBD1. Germline CDR1 and CDR2: SGDLS and YYNGEE. V lost 4 bases, J lost 8 bases, and 16 bases stayed unmatched. The CDR3 covers 17 residues.